The 22 T cell receptor beta chains presented below share a single source sample, sequenced in a study of OX40 agonist ivuxolimab in advanced cancers. This table comes from immunoSEQ multiplex PCR, and its TCRdb copy is limited to in-frame clones, with some not included. In the table there are approximately 66,000 clones, 85% of which are singletons. The material was CD4+ or CD8+ T cells sorted from blood, obtained in a trial of the OX40 agonist ivuxolimab. The receptors come from an adult with an advanced solid tumor such as melanoma, head and neck, liver or kidney cancer.

This clone is categorized as medium-sized. The chain links TRBV4-1 to TRBJ1-1; a possible D gene is TRBD1 (6 bases). Germline CDR1 and CDR2: MGHRA and YSYEKL. The CDR3 is 17 amino acids. V was pared by 0 bases and J by 0 bases, with 14 bases between. The CDR3 DNA sequence: TGCGCCAGCAGCCAAGATCCGAGGACAGTCATGAACACTGAAGCTTTCTTT. As protein: CASSQDPRTVMNTEAFF.

The chain has TRBV7-9 and TRBJ1-3; D uncertain. The length of the CDR3 is 14 residues. Germline V gene data show CDR1 as SEHNR and CDR2 as FQNEAQ (reference sequence). V was trimmed by 4 bases and J by 4 bases, leaving 11 bases between them. This CDR3 is CASSSLGSGNTIYF. In nucleotides, the CDR3 is TGTGCCAGCAGCTCCTTGGGCTCAGGAAACACCATATATTTT.

The chain joins TRBV18 to TRBJ1-1; D unresolved. With 3 bases removed from V and 2 bases from J, the gap between germline ends came to 16 bases. Germline assignment: CDR1 KGHSH and CDR2 LQKENI. CDR3 length equals 16 residues. The CDR3 DNA follows: TGTGCCAGCTCACCCCCGAATGGCGGGAAAAACACTGAAGCTTTCTTT. Amino acids: CASSPPNGGKNTEAFF.

In this sample, this clone turned up a few times. The chain uses TRBV6-5 and TRBJ1-2; 8 bases match TRBD1. CDR1 MNHEY and CDR2 SVGAGI come from the germline V gene. This CDR3 contains 14 residues. V dropped 6 bases and J dropped 13; count of bases not matched to a gene: 16. The CDR3 reads CASSRTTGAAFPTF. The CDR3 region has the DNA TGTGCCAGCAGCCGCACGACAGGGGCCGCGTTCCCCACCTTC.

The V and J genes are TRBV5-1 and TRBJ2-3; tentative D call: TRBD2 (7 bases). Germline V gene sequence: CDR1 SGHRS, CDR2 YFSETQ. The V gene lost 4 bases and the J gene lost 2 bases, with 17 bases spanning the gap. The CDR3 is 16 amino acids. CDR3 residues: CASSLWGGATTDTQYF. The CDR3, as DNA: TGCGCCAGCAGCCTCTGGGGGGGGGCAACCACAGATACGCAGTATTTT.

The chain is built from TRBV10-2 and TRBJ1-5, with 12 nucleotides matching TRBD1. Germline V gene lookup returns CDR1 WSHSY and CDR2 SAAADI. Trimming cost V 7 bases and J 7 bases; bases outside gene matches: 8. This CDR3 contains 15 residues. The chain's CDR3 is CASKPGQGANQPQHF. CDR3 nucleotides: TGCGCCAGCAAGCCGGGACAGGGGGCTAACCAGCCCCAGCATTTT.

This clone was observed a single time. This chain joins TRBV2 and TRBJ2-1; possibly TRBD1 for D (6 bases). Germline CDR1 and CDR2: SNHLY and FYNNEI. This CDR3 is 13 amino acids long. DNA for the CDR3: TGTGCAGCACGGGCAGGGGCGTGGAATGAGCAGTTCTTC. Translating gives CAARAGAWNEQFF.

This chain links TRBV29-1 with TRBJ2-7; D is unresolved. Germline values: CDR1 SQVTM, CDR2 ANQGSEA. This CDR3 has 12 amino acids. Trimming took off 5 bases at V and 3 bases at J, with 11 bases between the two ends. The CDR3 spells CSVSQGIYEQYF. The CDR3 region has the DNA TGCAGCGTTAGCCAAGGGATCTACGAGCAGTACTTC.

This chain uses TRBV21-1 with TRBJ1-5. TRBV21-1 is a pseudogene locus. There are 13 residues in the CDR3. The CDR3 nucleotides are TGTGCCAGCAGCAAAGGTCACTATCAGCCCCAGCATTTT. The encoded protein is CASSKGHYQPQHF.

The V gene is TRBV18, the J gene TRBJ1-2; D not resolved. The CDR3 runs 14 residues. Germline assignment: CDR1 KGHSH and CDR2 LQKENI. With 4 bases removed from V and 2 bases from J, the gap between germline ends came to 11 bases. Here the CDR3 DNA reads TGTGCCAGCTCACTTGGTGGGGTGAACTATGGCTACACCTTC. It specifies CASSLGGVNYGYTF.

The chain has TRBV14 and TRBJ1-2; D uncertain. The V end lost 2 bases, the J end lost 8 bases, and 15 bases lay between the germline ends. CDR1 and CDR2 from the germline V gene are SGHDN and FVKESK. This CDR3 has 14 residues. The chain's CDR3 is CASSQMGGSGGYTF. The CDR3 DNA sequence: TGTGCCAGCAGCCAAATGGGAGGGTCGGGCGGCTACACCTTC. The full variable domain, in which reference TRBV14 and TRBJ1-2 provide the parts outside the CDR3, is EAGVTQFPSHSVIEKGQTVTLRCDPISGHDNLYWYRRVMGKEIKFLLHFVKESKQDESGMPNNRFLAERTGGTYSTLKVQPAELEDSGVYFCASSQMGGSGGYTFGSGTRLTVV.

This rearrangement joins TRBV7-2 to TRBJ1-2; 8 nucleotides match TRBD1. The length of the CDR3 is 13 residues. The V segment lost 5 bases and the J segment 8 bases; nucleotides outside the gene matches: 7. Germline values: CDR1 SGHTA, CDR2 FQGNSA. The chain's CDR3 is CASSRGQGGGYTF. DNA of the CDR3: TGTGCCAGCAGCCGTGGACAGGGAGGGGGCTACACCTTC.

V usage is TRBV20-1 and J usage is TRBJ2-3; no clear D gene. V lost 0 bases and J lost 8, with 6 bases in between. This CDR3 has 11 residues. Germline V lookup: CDR1 DFQATT, CDR2 SNEGSKA (reference sequence). The chain's CDR3 is CSARDPGTQYF. The CDR3 DNA is TGCAGTGCTAGAGATCCTGGTACGCAGTATTTT.

The CDR3 loop is CASSYGESPGGDEKLFF. The CDR3 DNA is TGTGCCAGCAGCTACGGAGAGTCTCCGGGTGGGGATGAAAAACTGTTTTTT. The chain employs TRBV7-3 and TRBJ1-4; D not certain. Trimming left V 4 bases short and J 6 bases short, with 21 bases between. Germline V lookup: CDR1 SGHTA, CDR2 FQGTGA. The CDR3 consists of 17 residues.

The chain is built from TRBV11-3 and TRBJ2-7; D perhaps matches TRBD1 (6 bases). In germline, CDR1 is SGHNT, CDR2 YENEEA. This CDR3 has 12 amino acids. The V gene lost 5 bases and the J gene lost 3 bases, with 8 bases spanning the gap. CDR3 DNA: TGTGCCAGCAGCCCCAGGGGCTACGAGCAGTACTTC. Protein: CASSPRGYEQYF.

The chain links TRBV10-3 to TRBJ2-5; D ambiguous. V lost 6 bases and J 2 bases, leaving 10 bases between the germline ends. Germline V gene sequence: CDR1 ENHRY, CDR2 SYGVKD. This CDR3 spans 13 amino acids. DNA of the CDR3: TGTGCCATCAGGGCCAAGACACAAGAGACCCAGTACTTC. Translated, it gives CAIRAKTQETQYF.

This chain joins TRBV6-1 and TRBJ2-1, with 7 nucleotides matching TRBD2. The CDR3 extends over 15 amino acids. V was pared by 5 bases and J by 1 base, with 5 bases of the junction left unmatched. In germline, CDR1 is MNHNS, CDR2 SASEGT. The CDR3 sequence: CASSRRGVSYNEQFF. The CDR3 nucleotides read TGTGCCAGCAGTCGCCGGGGGGTGTCCTACAATGAGCAGTTCTTC.

The V call is TRBV11-1, the J call TRBJ1-6; possible D gene TRBD1, 6 bases. The CDR3 length is 14 residues. Germline values: CDR1 SGHAT, CDR2 FQDESV (reference sequence). V lost 6 bases and J lost 7, with 13 bases in between. The CDR3 here is CASSSGTSNSPLHF. In nucleotides, the CDR3 is TGTGCCAGCAGTTCCGGGACATCGAATTCACCCCTCCACTTT.

This sequence joins TRBV2 and TRBJ2-7; TRBD1 matches at 7 bases. CDR1 is SNHLY and CDR2 is FYNNEI in the germline V gene. The ends lost 4 bases at V and 0 bases at J; junction bases unmatched: 6. This CDR3 region has 15 residues. The CDR3 is CASSGQGLSSYEQYF. The CDR3 DNA reads as TGTGCCAGCAGTGGACAGGGATTAAGCTCCTACGAGCAGTACTTC.

The gene calls are TRBV7-9 and TRBJ1-1, with D maybe TRBD1 (5 bases). This CDR3 is built from 11 residues. V lost 5 bases to trimming and J lost 7 bases, with 8 bases between them. Germline lookup yields CDR1 SEHNR and CDR2 FQNEAQ (reference sequence). As DNA, the CDR3 is TGTGCCAGCAGCGAGACAGATGAAGCTTTCTTT. It encodes CASSETDEAFF.

This chain joins TRBV28 and TRBJ2-5, with 7 bases matching TRBD2. The J segment lost 4 bases and the V segment lost 4 bases, leaving 12 bases of the junction unmatched. CDR3 length: 16 amino acids. CDR1 and CDR2 from the germline V gene are MDHEN and SYDVKM. CDR3 bases: TGTGCCAGCAGTTCCCCGGGGGGAGGGGAGGTAGAGACCCAGTACTTC. Protein: CASSSPGGGEVETQYF. The full variable domain, in which reference TRBV28 and TRBJ2-5 provide the parts outside the CDR3, is DVKVTQSSRYLVKRTGEKVFLECVQDMDHENMFWYRQDPGLGLRLIYFSYDVKMKEKGDIPEGYSVSREKKERFSLILESASTNQTSMYLCASSSPGGGEVETQYFGPGTRLLVL.

The rearrangement links TRBV18 to TRBJ1-5, with D possibly matching TRBD1 (5 bases). The ends were cut back, 0 bases at V and 1 base at J, with 7 bases in the middle. Germline CDR1 KGHSH, CDR2 LQKENI. The CDR3 sequence is 15 residues long. The CDR3, as DNA: TGTGCCAGCTCACCACCGGGGGGGAGCAATCAGCCCCAGCATTTT. Translation gives CASSPPGGSNQPQHF.